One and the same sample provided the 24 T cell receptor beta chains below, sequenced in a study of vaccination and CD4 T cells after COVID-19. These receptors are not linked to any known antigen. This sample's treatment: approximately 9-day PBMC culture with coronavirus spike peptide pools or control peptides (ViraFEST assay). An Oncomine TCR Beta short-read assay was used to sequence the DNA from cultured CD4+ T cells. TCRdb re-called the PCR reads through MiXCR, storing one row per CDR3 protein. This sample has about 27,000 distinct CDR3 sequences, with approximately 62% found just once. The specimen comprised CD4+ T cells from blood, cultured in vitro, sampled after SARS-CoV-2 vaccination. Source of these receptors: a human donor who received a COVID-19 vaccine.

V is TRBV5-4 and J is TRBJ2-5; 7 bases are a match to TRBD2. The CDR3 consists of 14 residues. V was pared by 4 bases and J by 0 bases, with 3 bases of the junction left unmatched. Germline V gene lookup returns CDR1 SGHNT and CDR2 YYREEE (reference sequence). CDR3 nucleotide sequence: TGTGCCAGCAGCCCCGGGACTAACCAAGAGACCCAGTACTTC. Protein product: CASSPGTNQETQYF.

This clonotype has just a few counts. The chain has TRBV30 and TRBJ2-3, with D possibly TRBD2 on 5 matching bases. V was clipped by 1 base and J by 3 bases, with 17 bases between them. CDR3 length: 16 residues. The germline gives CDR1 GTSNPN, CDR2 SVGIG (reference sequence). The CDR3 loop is CAWSEGLAEGTDTQYF. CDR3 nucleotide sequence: TGTGCCTGGAGTGAGGGCCTCGCCGAGGGTACAGATACGCAGTATTTT.

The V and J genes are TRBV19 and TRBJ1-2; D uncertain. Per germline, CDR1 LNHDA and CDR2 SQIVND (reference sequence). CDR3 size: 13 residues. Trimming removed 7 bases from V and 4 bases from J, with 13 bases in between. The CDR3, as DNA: TGTGCCAGTACCGAGCGGTGGGGCTATGGCTACACCTTC. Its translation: CASTERWGYGYTF.

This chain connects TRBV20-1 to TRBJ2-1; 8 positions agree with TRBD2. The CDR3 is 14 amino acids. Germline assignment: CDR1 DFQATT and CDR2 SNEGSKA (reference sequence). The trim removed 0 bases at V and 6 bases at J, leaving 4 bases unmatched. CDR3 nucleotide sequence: TGCAGTGCTAGAGAGCGGGGGGCACCCAATGAGCAGTTCTTC. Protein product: CSARERGAPNEQFF.

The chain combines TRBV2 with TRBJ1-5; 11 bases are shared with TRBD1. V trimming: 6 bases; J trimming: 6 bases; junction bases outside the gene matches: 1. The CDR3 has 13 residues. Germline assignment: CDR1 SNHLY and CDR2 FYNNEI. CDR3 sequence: CASRGQGGQPQHF. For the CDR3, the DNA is TGTGCCAGCAGGGGACAGGGGGGTCAGCCCCAGCATTTT.

CDR3 residues: CASSYGPESSYEQYF. The DNA for the CDR3 is TGTGCCAGCAGTTACGGGCCTGAGAGCTCCTACGAGCAGTACTTC. The V and J genes are TRBV6-2 or TRBV6-3 and TRBJ2-7; D remains ambiguous. The germline V gene encodes CDR1 MNHEY and CDR2 SVGEGT. With 2 bases removed from V and 0 bases from J, the gap between germline ends came to 11 bases. CDR3 length: 15 residues.

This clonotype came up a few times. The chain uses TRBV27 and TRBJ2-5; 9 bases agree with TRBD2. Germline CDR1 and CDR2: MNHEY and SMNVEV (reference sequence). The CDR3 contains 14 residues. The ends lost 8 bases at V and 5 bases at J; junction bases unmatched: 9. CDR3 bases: TGTGCCAGCTCTGAGCGGGGGGCCACCGAGACCCAGTACTTC. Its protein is CASSERGATETQYF.

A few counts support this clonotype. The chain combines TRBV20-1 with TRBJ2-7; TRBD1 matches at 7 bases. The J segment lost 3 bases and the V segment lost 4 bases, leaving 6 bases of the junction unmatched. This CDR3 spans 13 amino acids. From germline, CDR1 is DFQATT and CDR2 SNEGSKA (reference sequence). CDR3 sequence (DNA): TGCAGTGCTATTGTCGGGACAGACTACGAGCAGTACTTC. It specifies CSAIVGTDYEQYF.

The CDR3 is CSARGRSGAKNEQFF. CDR3 DNA: TGCAGTGCTAGAGGCCGTAGCGGGGCCAAAAATGAGCAGTTCTTC. The chain employs TRBV20-1 and TRBJ2-1; 8 bases are a match to TRBD2. The trim removed 1 base at V and 7 bases at J, leaving 9 bases unmatched. Per the germline V gene, CDR1 is DFQATT and CDR2 is SNEGSKA (reference sequence). The CDR3 length is 15 residues.

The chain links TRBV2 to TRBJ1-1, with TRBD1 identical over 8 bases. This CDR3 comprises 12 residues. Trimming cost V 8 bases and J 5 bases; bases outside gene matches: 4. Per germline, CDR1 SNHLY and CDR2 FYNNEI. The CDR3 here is CASSDRETEAFF. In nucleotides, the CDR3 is TGTGCCAGCTCGGACAGGGAAACTGAAGCTTTCTTT.

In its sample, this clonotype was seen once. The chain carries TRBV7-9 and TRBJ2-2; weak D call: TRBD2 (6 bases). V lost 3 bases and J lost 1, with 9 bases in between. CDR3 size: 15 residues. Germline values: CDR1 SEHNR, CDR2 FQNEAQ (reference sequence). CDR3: CASSLEGGNTGELFF. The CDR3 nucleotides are TGTGCCAGCAGCTTGGAGGGAGGGAACACCGGGGAGCTGTTTTTT.

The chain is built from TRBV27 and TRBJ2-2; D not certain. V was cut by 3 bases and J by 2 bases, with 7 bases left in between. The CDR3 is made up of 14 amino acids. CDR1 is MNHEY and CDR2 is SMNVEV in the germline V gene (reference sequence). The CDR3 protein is CASSLESNTGELFF. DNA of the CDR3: TGTGCCAGCAGTTTGGAGTCTAACACCGGGGAGCTGTTTTTT.

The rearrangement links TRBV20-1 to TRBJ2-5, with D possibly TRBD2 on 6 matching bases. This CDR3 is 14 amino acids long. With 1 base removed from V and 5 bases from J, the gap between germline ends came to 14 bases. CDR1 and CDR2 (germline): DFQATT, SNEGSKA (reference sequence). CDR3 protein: CSARGKEGLETQYF. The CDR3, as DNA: TGCAGTGCTAGAGGAAAGGAGGGGCTGGAGACCCAGTACTTC.

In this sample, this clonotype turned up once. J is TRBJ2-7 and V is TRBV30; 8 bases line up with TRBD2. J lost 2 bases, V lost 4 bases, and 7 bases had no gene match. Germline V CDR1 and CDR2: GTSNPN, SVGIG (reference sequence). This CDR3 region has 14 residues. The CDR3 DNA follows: TGTGCCTGGACCTCGGGGGGGAAGGCCTACGAGCAGTACTTC. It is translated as CAWTSGGKAYEQYF.

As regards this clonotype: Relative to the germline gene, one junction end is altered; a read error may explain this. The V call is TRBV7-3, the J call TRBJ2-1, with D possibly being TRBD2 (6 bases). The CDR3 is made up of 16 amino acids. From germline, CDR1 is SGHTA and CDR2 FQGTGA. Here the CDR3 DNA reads TGTGCCAGCAGCTTTTCAGGCGGGGCGGACTACAGTGAGCAGTTCTTC. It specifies CASSFSGGADYSEQFF.

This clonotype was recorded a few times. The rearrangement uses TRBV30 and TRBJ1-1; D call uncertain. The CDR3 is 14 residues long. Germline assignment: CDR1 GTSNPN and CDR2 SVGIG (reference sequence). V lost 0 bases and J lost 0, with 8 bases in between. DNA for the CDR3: TGTGCCTGGAGTGTAGGCGGACTGAACACTGAAGCTTTCTTT. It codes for CAWSVGGLNTEAFF.

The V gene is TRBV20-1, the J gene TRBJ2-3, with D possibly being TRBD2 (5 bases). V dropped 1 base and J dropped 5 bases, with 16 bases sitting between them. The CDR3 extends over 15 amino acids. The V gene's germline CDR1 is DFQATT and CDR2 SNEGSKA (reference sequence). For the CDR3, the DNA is TGCAGTGCTAGAGGAGTCTCCGGGGTTGGAGATACGCAGTATTTT. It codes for CSARGVSGVGDTQYF.

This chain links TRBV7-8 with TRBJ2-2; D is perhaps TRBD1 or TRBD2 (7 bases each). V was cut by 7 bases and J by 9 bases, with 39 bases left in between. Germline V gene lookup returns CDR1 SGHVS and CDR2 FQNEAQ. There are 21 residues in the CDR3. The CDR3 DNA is TGTGCCAGCACGCAAGGGATCAGGGGGGGACCGGGGAGTAGTTCGGGCCGGGAGCTGTTTTTT. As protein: CASTQGIRGGPGSSSGRELFF.

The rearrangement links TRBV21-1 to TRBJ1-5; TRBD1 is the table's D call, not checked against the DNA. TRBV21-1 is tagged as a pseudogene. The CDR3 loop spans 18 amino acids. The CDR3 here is CASRRGGNRESFYQPQHF. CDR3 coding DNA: TGTGCCAGCCGAAGGGGGGGGAACAGGGAATCCTTCTATCAGCCCCAGCATTTT.

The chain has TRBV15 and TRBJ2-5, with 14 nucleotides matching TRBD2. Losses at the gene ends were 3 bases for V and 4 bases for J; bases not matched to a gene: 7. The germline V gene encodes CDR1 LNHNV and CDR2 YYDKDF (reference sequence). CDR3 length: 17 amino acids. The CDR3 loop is CATSRTSGGVKGETQYF. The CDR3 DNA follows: TGTGCCACCAGCAGGACTAGCGGGGGGGTAAAAGGAGAGACCCAGTACTTC.

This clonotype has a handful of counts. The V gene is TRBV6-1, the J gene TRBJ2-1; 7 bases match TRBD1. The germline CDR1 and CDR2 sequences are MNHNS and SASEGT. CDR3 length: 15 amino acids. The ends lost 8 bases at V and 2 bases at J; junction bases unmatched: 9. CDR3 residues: CASFRTGTAYNEQFF. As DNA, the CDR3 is TGTGCCAGCTTCCGAACCGGGACAGCCTACAATGAGCAGTTCTTC.

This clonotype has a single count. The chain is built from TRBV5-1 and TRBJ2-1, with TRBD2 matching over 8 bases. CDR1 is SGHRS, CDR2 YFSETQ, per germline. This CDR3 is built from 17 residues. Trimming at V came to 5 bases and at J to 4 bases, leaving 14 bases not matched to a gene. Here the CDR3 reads CASRSAPRGAAYNEQFF. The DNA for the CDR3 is TGCGCCAGCAGGAGTGCCCCGCGGGGGGCGGCTTACAATGAGCAGTTCTTC. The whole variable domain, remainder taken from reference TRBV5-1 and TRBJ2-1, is KAGVTQTPRYLIKTRGQQVTLSCSPISGHRSVSWYQQTPGQGLQFLFEYFSETQRNKGNFPGRFSGRQFSNSRSEMNVSTLELGDSALYLCASRSAPRGAAYNEQFFGPGTRLTVL.

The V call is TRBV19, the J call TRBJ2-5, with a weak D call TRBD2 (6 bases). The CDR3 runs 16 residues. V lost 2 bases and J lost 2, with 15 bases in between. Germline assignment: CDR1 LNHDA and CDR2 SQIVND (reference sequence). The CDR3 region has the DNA TGTGCCAGTAGTATACGGCGCGGGAAAACTCAAGAGACCCAGTACTTC. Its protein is CASSIRRGKTQETQYF.

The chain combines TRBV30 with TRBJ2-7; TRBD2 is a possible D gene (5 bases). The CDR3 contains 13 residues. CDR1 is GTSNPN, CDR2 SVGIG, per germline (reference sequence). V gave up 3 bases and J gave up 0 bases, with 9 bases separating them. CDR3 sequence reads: CAWSPGLSYEQYF. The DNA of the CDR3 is TGTGCCTGGAGCCCCGGACTCTCCTACGAGCAGTACTTC.